This T cell receptor (beta chain) was sequenced in a study of blood T cell repertoires in COVID-19. Study as a whole: Samples of COVID-19 (acute and convalescent) were obtained from the United States, Italy and Spain. In each case, the material was cDNA or gDNA derived from T cells, B-cell-depleted T cells, or PBMCs.

Recovered status applied to Cohort 3 donors who had two consecutive negative PCRs. It also applied to those with clearance or with symptom resolution. Profiling relied on immunoSEQ multiplex PCR, and the TCRdb table lists in-frame clones only, not all of them. The table lists some 400,000 clones, about nine tenths of them singletons. The CDR3 sequence is 13 residues long. CDR1 and CDR2 (germline): SGHAT, FQNNGV. The V end lost 1 base, the J end lost 4 bases, and 5 bases lay between the germline ends. Sequenced: PBMCs or T cells enriched from blood (not recorded which). This TCR was sampled from a woman aged 25 to 39 who had recovered from COVID-19. The chain uses TRBV11-2 and TRBJ2-1; D not certain. The CDR3: CASSLGRYNEQFF. The CDR3 nucleotides are TGTGCCAGCAGCTTAGGGCGGTACAATGAGCAGTTCTTC.